This passage covers 23 T cell receptor beta chains from one sample sequenced in a study of OX40 agonist ivuxolimab in advanced cancers. TCRdb's table, derived via immunoSEQ multiplex PCR, lists solely in-frame clones and lacks some. The sample shows roughly 50,000 clones, 70% to 80% of them seen only once. Sequencing was performed on CD4+ or CD8+ T cells sorted from blood, taken in a trial of the OX40 agonist ivuxolimab. These receptors were collected from an adult with an advanced solid tumor such as melanoma, head and neck, liver or kidney cancer.

The V gene is TRBV9, the J gene TRBJ2-2, with a possible D match to TRBD2 (5 bases). The CDR3 covers 13 residues. Trimming cost V 0 bases and J 5 bases, with 5 bases left between them. Germline loops: CDR1 SGDLS, CDR2 YYNGEE. The DNA for the CDR3 is TGTGCCAGCAGCGTAGGGAGGACCGGGGAGCTGTTTTTT. Protein: CASSVGRTGELFF.

This clone was found a few times. This sequence joins TRBV18 and TRBJ2-6, with 15 bases matching TRBD2. Looked up from germline, CDR1 is KGHSH and CDR2 is LQKENI. V lost 1 base and J lost 0; bases outside the gene matches: 4. This CDR3 contains 20 residues. The CDR3: CASSPLGGLAGGSGANVLTF. The DNA of the CDR3 is TGTGCCAGCTCACCACTCGGGGGACTAGCGGGAGGCTCTGGGGCCAACGTCCTGACTTTC.

The rearrangement links TRBV28 to TRBJ1-3; possibly TRBD1 for D (5 bases). The CDR3 has 15 residues. Trimming pared 5 bases from V and 2 bases from J, leaving 13 bases between. Germline values: CDR1 MDHEN, CDR2 SYDVKM. The CDR3 here is CASSHNGAAGNTIYF. The CDR3 DNA follows: TGTGCCAGCAGTCACAACGGGGCAGCTGGAAACACCATATATTTT.

In its sample, this clone was seen once. The rearrangement links TRBV5-8 to TRBJ1-4; TRBD1 aligns across 10 bases. The J segment lost 3 bases and the V segment lost 4 bases, leaving 3 bases of the junction unmatched. CDR3 length: 15 amino acids. Looked up from germline, CDR1 is SGHTS and CDR2 is YDEGEE. CDR3 residues: CASSPGQGANEKLFF. In nucleotides, the CDR3 is TGTGCCAGCAGCCCAGGACAGGGGGCTAATGAAAAACTGTTTTTT.

This clone has more than one count but fewer than ten. The rearrangement links TRBV19 to TRBJ1-5; 8 nucleotides align to TRBD1. The CDR3 covers 11 residues. Germline CDR1 is LNHDA and CDR2 is SQIVND (reference sequence). The junction had 2 bases not matched to a gene; V was cut back by 7 bases and J by 9 bases. The DNA for the CDR3 is TGTGCCAGTACCACAGGGGGGCCCCAGCATTTT. This encodes CASTTGGPQHF.

The chain combines TRBV28 with TRBJ1-5; unclear D gene. CDR1 is MDHEN and CDR2 is SYDVKM in the germline V gene. V was trimmed by 10 bases and J by 3 bases, leaving 10 bases between them. The CDR3 sequence is 12 residues long. The CDR3 DNA is TGTGCCACCCTACCCCCCAATCAGCCCCAGCATTTT. It translates to CATLPPNQPQHF. Full variable domain (outside the CDR3, taken from reference TRBV28 and TRBJ1-5): DVKVTQSSRYLVKRTGEKVFLECVQDMDHENMFWYRQDPGLGLRLIYFSYDVKMKEKGDIPEGYSVSREKKERFSLILESASTNQTSMYLCATLPPNQPQHFGDGTRLSIL.

This clone has more than one count but fewer than ten. The genes are TRBV5-1 and TRBJ1-3; D remains unclear. V lost 2 bases and J lost 1, with 7 bases in between. CDR3 size: 14 residues. Looked up from germline, CDR1 is SGHRS and CDR2 is YFSETQ. Here the CDR3 DNA reads TGCGCCAGCAGCTTATGGGGATCTGGAAACACCATATATTTT. It codes for CASSLWGSGNTIYF.

V and J are TRBV10-1 and TRBJ2-3; TRBD1 agrees at 7 bases. Germline CDR1 is WNHNN and CDR2 is SYGVQD (reference sequence). This CDR3 spans 13 amino acids. With 5 bases clipped from V and 9 bases from J, the junction kept 8 bases outside the gene matches. The CDR3 DNA sequence: TGCGCCAGCAGTTGGACAGGCGTGGAGACGCAGTATTTT. Amino acid sequence: CASSWTGVETQYF.

J is TRBJ1-5 and V is TRBV28; TRBD1 matches at 8 bases. Germline trimming cut 6 bases from V and 6 bases from J; bases unmatched to any gene: 7. The germline CDR1 and CDR2 sequences are MDHEN and SYDVKM. The CDR3 has 14 residues. The CDR3 DNA follows: TGTGCCAGCAGGACCCAGGGGGCTGGTCAGCCCCAGCATTTT. Amino acid sequence: CASRTQGAGQPQHF. Together with reference TRBV28 and TRBJ1-5, the CDR3 gives the full variable domain: DVKVTQSSRYLVKRTGEKVFLECVQDMDHENMFWYRQDPGLGLRLIYFSYDVKMKEKGDIPEGYSVSREKKERFSLILESASTNQTSMYLCASRTQGAGQPQHFGDGTRLSIL.

The gene calls are TRBV7-3 and TRBJ2-5, with 9 bases that match TRBD1. The CDR3 is made up of 14 amino acids. V was pared by 2 bases and J by 2 bases, with 0 bases of the junction left unmatched. Per germline, CDR1 SGHTA and CDR2 FQGTGA. CDR3 amino acids: CASSLGQGQETQYF. The DNA for the CDR3 is TGTGCCAGCAGCTTAGGACAGGGGCAAGAGACCCAGTACTTC.

CDR3 nucleotide sequence: TGTGCCAGCAGTTCCGGGACTGATAATTCACCCCTCCACTTT. Amino acid sequence: CASSSGTDNSPLHF. The J gene is TRBJ1-6, the V gene TRBV6-5; TRBD1 might be the D (5 bases). CDR1 is MNHEY and CDR2 is SVGAGI in the germline V gene. The length of the CDR3 is 14 residues. The V and J ends lost 4 bases and 5 bases respectively, with 9 bases between them.

The chain has TRBV7-6 and TRBJ2-1, with 13 bases lining up with TRBD2. Trimming took 5 bases from V and 10 from J; bases not matched to a gene: 8. Germline V gene data show CDR1 as SGHVS and CDR2 as FNYEAQ. This CDR3 spans 15 amino acids. The DNA of the CDR3 is TGTGCCAGCAGCCGTGGACTAGCGGGAGTGAAGGAGCAGTTCTTC. Amino acid sequence: CASSRGLAGVKEQFF.

The rearrangement links TRBV10-2 to TRBJ2-7; 16 bases match TRBD2. Germline V gives CDR1 WSHSY, CDR2 SAAADI. The J segment lost 3 bases and the V segment lost 7 bases, leaving 6 bases of the junction unmatched. The CDR3 is made up of 16 amino acids. CDR3 loop: CASTVGTSGGVYEQYF. Here the CDR3 DNA reads TGCGCCAGCACCGTGGGGACTAGCGGGGGGGTCTACGAGCAGTACTTC.

This chain connects TRBV23-1 to TRBJ2-7; 10 nucleotides agree with TRBD1. TRBV23-1 belongs to the ORF category, with a function that is uncertain. J was trimmed by 6 bases and V by 3 bases; bases with no gene match: 5. The CDR3 totals 14 residues. The CDR3 bases are TGCGCCAGCAGTCACCCCCGGGACAGGGGCGAGCAGTACTTC. Amino acids: CASSHPRDRGEQYF.

This chain joins TRBV2 and TRBJ2-4, with 11 bases lining up with TRBD2. Unmatched junction bases numbered 6, after V lost 4 bases and J lost 7 bases. The CDR3 sequence is 15 residues long. Germline CDR1 SNHLY, CDR2 FYNNEI. CDR3 protein: CASSVGLAVLNIQYF. The CDR3, as DNA: TGTGCCAGCAGTGTGGGACTAGCGGTCTTGAACATTCAGTACTTC.

The rearrangement joins TRBV7-9 to TRBJ2-7; no definite D call. Germline CDR1 and CDR2: SEHNR and FQNEAQ (reference sequence). CDR3 length: 15 amino acids. V was clipped by 1 base and J by 6 bases, with 16 bases between them. In nucleotides, the CDR3 is TGTGCCAGCAGCTTAGGTGGGTTTGGTGGCGGCGAGCAGTACTTC. This translates into CASSLGGFGGGEQYF.

The V and J genes are TRBV5-1 and TRBJ2-5; 10 bases are a match to TRBD1. V shed 3 bases and J 1 base; nucleotides not matched to a gene: 9. In germline, CDR1 is SGHRS, CDR2 YFSETQ. CDR3 length equals 17 residues. DNA for the CDR3: TGCGCCAGCAGCTCGATGACAGGGGGCGGCGTCCAAGAGACCCAGTACTTC. It codes for CASSSMTGGGVQETQYF.

DNA of the CDR3: TGTGCCTGGAGTTCGGGTGGTGGCACTGAAGCTTTCTTT. Translation: CAWSSGGGTEAFF. This chain uses TRBV30 with TRBJ1-1, with D hard to call. Germline CDR1 and CDR2: GTSNPN and SVGIG (reference sequence). The V end lost 2 bases, the J end lost 4 bases, and 11 bases lay between the germline ends. The CDR3 contains 13 residues. Full variable domain (missing parts from reference TRBV30 and TRBJ1-1): SQTIHQWPATLVQPVGSPLSLECTVEGTSNPNLYWYRQAAGRGLQLLFYSVGIGQISSEVPQNLSASRPQDRQFILSSKKLLLSDSGFYLCAWSSGGGTEAFFGQGTRLTVV.

This clone appeared a single time. This rearrangement joins TRBV30 to TRBJ1-4, with 7 bases identical to TRBD1. Germline V gives CDR1 GTSNPN, CDR2 SVGIG (reference sequence). V gave up 0 bases and J gave up 8 bases; unmatched junction bases: 15. The length of the CDR3 is 17 residues. The CDR3 sequence is CAWSVPLAGGYKEKLFF. CDR3 nucleotides: TGTGCCTGGAGTGTACCCCTCGCAGGGGGATATAAGGAAAAACTGTTTTTT.

The chain employs TRBV5-6 and TRBJ1-1, with 8 bases identical to TRBD1. CDR3 size: 14 residues. V lost 4 bases to trimming and J lost 7 bases; unmatched junction nucleotides: 9. Germline V gene data show CDR1 as SGHDT and CDR2 as YYEEEE. This CDR3 is CASSGLQGVGEAFF. DNA for the CDR3: TGTGCCAGCAGCGGACTACAGGGGGTTGGTGAAGCTTTCTTT. Looking up the rest from reference TRBV5-6 and TRBJ1-1 gives the full variable domain: DAGVTQSPTHLIKTRGQQVTLRCSPKSGHDTVSWYQQALGQGPQFIFQYYEEEERQRGNFPDRFSGHQFPNYSSELNVNALLLGDSALYLCASSGLQGVGEAFFGQGTRLTVV.

The chain couples TRBV18 to TRBJ1-3; no clear D gene. CDR1 and CDR2 (germline): KGHSH, LQKENI. Between the trimmed V and J ends, which lost 4 bases and 0 bases, there was a span of 13 bases. CDR3 length: 16 amino acids. CDR3 loop: CASSRTDMSSGNTIYF. In DNA form, the CDR3 reads TGTGCCAGCTCACGGACGGATATGAGCTCTGGAAACACCATATATTTT. Full variable domain (outside the CDR3, taken from reference TRBV18 and TRBJ1-3): NAGVMQNPRHLVRRRGQEARLRCSPMKGHSHVYWYRQLPEEGLKFMVYLQKENIIDESGMPKERFSAEFPKEGPSILRIQQVVRGDSAAYFCASSRTDMSSGNTIYFGEGSWLTVV.

In regard to this clone: The sample contains more than one DNA sequence encoding this CDR3. The chain has TRBV18 and TRBJ1-5; D unclear. The CDR3 is made up of 12 amino acids. V lost 4 bases and J lost 2, with 3 bases in between. Per the germline V gene, CDR1 is KGHSH and CDR2 is LQKENI. The CDR3 nucleotides are TGTGCCAGCTCACGAGGCAATCAGCCCCAGCATTTT. As protein: CASSRGNQPQHF. Based on the CDR3 plus reference TRBV18 and TRBJ1-5, the full variable domain is NAGVMQNPRHLVRRRGQEARLRCSPMKGHSHVYWYRQLPEEGLKFMVYLQKENIIDESGMPKERFSAEFPKEGPSILRIQQVVRGDSAAYFCASSRGNQPQHFGDGTRLSIL.

There are a few counts of this clone. The chain joins TRBV5-1 to TRBJ2-1, with D uncertain. The V end lost 4 bases, the J end lost 0 bases, and 11 bases lay between the germline ends. There are 15 residues in the CDR3. The V gene's germline CDR1 is SGHRS and CDR2 YFSETQ. The CDR3 DNA reads as TGCGCCAGCAGCCCCGACTCGAGCTCCTACAATGAGCAGTTCTTC. Amino acids: CASSPDSSSYNEQFF.